This T cell receptor (beta chain) was sequenced during a study of cytomegalovirus exposure and HLA in healthy donors. Primers for the PCR totalled 60 Vbeta and 13 Jbeta. The repertoire was sequenced with immunoSEQ multiplex PCR; TCRdb's copy has only in-frame clones and lacks some. The sample has 88,000 or so clones; approximately 60% are singletons. Trimming took 2 bases from V and 0 from J, leaving 8 bases between them. From germline, CDR1 is SGHKS and CDR2 YYEKEE (reference sequence). The CDR3 runs to 15 residues. This clone has more than one count but fewer than ten. The sequence was collected from a male donor in good health and CMV-seropositive. Sequenced sample: PBMCs. The chain recombines TRBV5-5 with TRBJ1-4; D remains unclear. CDR3 DNA: TGTGCCAGCAGCTTAATCACAGCAACTAATGAAAAACTGTTTTTT. Protein: CASSLITATNEKLFF.